This T cell receptor beta chain was sequenced during a study of blood T cell repertoires in COVID-19. Study-level information: Samples came from the United States, Italy and Spain, spanning acute and convalescent COVID-19.

This clone was seen a single time. There are 15 residues in the CDR3. CDR1 MNHNS and CDR2 SASEGT come from the germline V gene. Losses at the gene ends were 2 bases for V and 5 bases for J; bases not matched to a gene: 2. Method: immunoSEQ multiplex PCR; TCRdb's copy keeps in-frame clones and lacks some. The table shows more than 150,000 clones, with about four fifths occurring only once. This sequence joins TRBV6-1 and TRBJ2-1; 11 bases fit TRBD2. Material: peripheral blood. This TCR derives from an older man who had recovered from COVID-19. This CDR3 is CASSEQGLADNEQFF. The DNA of the CDR3 is TGTGCCAGCAGTGAACAGGGACTAGCGGACAATGAGCAGTTCTTC.